These T cell receptor beta chains were read from a single sample in a study of blood T cell repertoires in COVID-19. Sequencing used immunoSEQ multiplex PCR; TCRdb keeps in-frame clones, though not all of them. The data show more than 95,000 clones, less than 90% seen once. The sample was peripheral blood. The receptors originated from a man older than 75 with active or convalescent COVID-19. The CDR3 runs from the conserved cysteine through the conserved F or W. D genes are given only for firm matches. The listing skips clone size in some rows; elsewhere it reads once, few, many or a size class.

TRBV4-1,TRBJ1-2,.,TRBD1,CASSQDGTGYRSGYTF,TGCGCCAGCAGCCAAGATGGGACAGGGTATAGAAGCGGCTACACCTTC
TRBV27,TRBJ1-1,once,TRBD1,CASSDRGQAFF,TGTGCCAGCAGTGACAGGGGGCAAGCTTTCTTT
TRBV6-5,TRBJ1-1,once,TRBD1,CASTLDRVDTEAFF,TGTGCCAGCACCCTGGACAGGGTGGACACTGAAGCTTTCTTT
TRBV5-5,TRBJ2-5,.,.,CASSLTGLETQYF,TGTGCCAGCAGCTTGACAGGGTTGGAGACCCAGTACTTC
TRBV5-6,TRBJ2-7,.,.,CATKKGVDEQYF,TGTGCCACCAAGAAGGGGGTCGACGAGCAGTACTTC
TRBV6-1,TRBJ2-3,.,.,CASSGRRGFKNTDTQYF,TGTGCCAGCAGTGGCCGTAGAGGGTTTAAGAACACAGATACGCAGTATTTT
TRBV5-1,TRBJ1-4,.,.,CASSLFQGNDEKLFF,TGCGCCAGCAGCTTGTTTCAGGGGAACGATGAAAAACTGTTTTTT
TRBV7-3,TRBJ2-3,once,.,CASSYSSTGPTDTQYF,TGTGCCAGCAGCTACTCATCCACAGGACCCACAGATACGCAGTATTTT
TRBV13,TRBJ2-7,.,TRBD2,CASSLGRTTSGYYEQYF,TGTGCCAGCAGCTTGGGTAGGACGACTAGCGGGTACTACGAGCAGTACTTC
TRBV12-3/TRBV12-4,TRBJ2-4,.,.,CASSWGDLNIQYF,TGTGCCAGCAGTTGGGGGGATTTGAACATTCAGTACTTC
TRBV6-5,TRBJ2-3,.,.,CASLRDTSSTDTQYF,TGTGCCAGCTTACGGGACACATCTAGCACAGATACGCAGTATTTT
TRBV6-5,TRBJ2-3,.,.,CASSSPTDTQYF,TGTGCCAGCAGTTCTCCCACAGATACGCAGTATTTT
TRBV4-2,TRBJ2-3,once,.,CASSREPADTDTQYF,TGTGCCAGCAGCCGAGAGCCAGCGGACACAGATACGCAGTATTTT
TRBV7-9,TRBJ1-4,.,.,CASSLVNSVVEKLFF,TGTGCCAGCAGCTTAGTTAACTCGGTAGTTGAAAAACTGTTTTTT
TRBV3-1/TRBV3-2,TRBJ2-7,.,.,CASSQGGAYEQYF,TGTGCCAGCAGCCAGGGGGGAGCCTACGAGCAGTACTTC
TRBV5-5,TRBJ1-6,.,TRBD1,CASRALGQGNSPLHF,TGTGCCAGCAGGGCCCTAGGACAGGGAAATTCACCCCTCCACTTT
TRBV6-5,TRBJ1-2,.,.,CASRVQGRDYGYTF,TGTGCCAGCAGGGTACAGGGCAGGGACTATGGCTACACCTTC
TRBV9,TRBJ2-2,.,TRBD2,CASSVGLAGVAGELFF,TGTGCCAGCAGCGTAGGTCTAGCGGGAGTGGCCGGGGAGCTGTTTTTT
TRBV29-1,TRBJ1-1,few,TRBD1,CSARTGSMNTEAFF,TGCAGCGCCCGGACAGGGAGCATGAACACTGAAGCTTTCTTT
TRBV30,TRBJ1-5,.,.,CAWSNSAGFNQPQHF,TGTGCCTGGAGTAACTCGGCAGGATTCAATCAGCCCCAGCATTTT
TRBV11-2,TRBJ2-7,.,TRBD1,CASGRQGWDEQYF,TGTGCCAGCGGCAGACAGGGATGGGACGAGCAGTACTTC
TRBV18,TRBJ2-7,.,.,CASSPSRLGQYF,TGTGCCAGCTCACCCAGTCGTCTTGGGCAGTACTTC
TRBV28,TRBJ2-7,.,TRBD2,CASSPGGAVIYEQYF,TGTGCCAGCAGTCCGGGGGGGGCCGTTATCTACGAGCAGTACTTC
TRBV4-2,TRBJ1-4,once,.,CASSRGGREKLFF,TGTGCCAGCAGCCGGGGGGGGCGTGAAAAACTGTTTTTT
TRBV19,TRBJ1-4,.,TRBD1,CATTKGQPKLNEKLFF,TGTGCCACCACTAAGGGACAGCCAAAATTAAATGAAAAACTGTTTTTT
TRBV28,TRBJ1-6,.,.,CASSLLGGMYSPLHF,TGTGCCAGCAGTTTATTGGGGGGTATGTATTCACCCCTCCACTTT
TRBV4-1,TRBJ1-2,.,.,CASSQTNGVLYGYTF,TGCGCCAGCAGCCAGACAAACGGGGTCCTCTATGGCTACACCTTC